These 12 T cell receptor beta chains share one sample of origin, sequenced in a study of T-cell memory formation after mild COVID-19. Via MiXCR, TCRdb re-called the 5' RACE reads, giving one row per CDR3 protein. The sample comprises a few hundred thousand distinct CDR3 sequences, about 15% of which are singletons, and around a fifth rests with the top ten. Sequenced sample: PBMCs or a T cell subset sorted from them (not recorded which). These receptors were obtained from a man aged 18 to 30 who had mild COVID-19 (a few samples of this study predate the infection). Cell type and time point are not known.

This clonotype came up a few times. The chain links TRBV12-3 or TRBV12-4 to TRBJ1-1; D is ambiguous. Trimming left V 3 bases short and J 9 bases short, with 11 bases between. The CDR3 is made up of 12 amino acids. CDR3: CASSLIRAQAFF. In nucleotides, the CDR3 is TGTGCCAGCAGTTTGATCCGGGCCCAAGCTTTCTTT.

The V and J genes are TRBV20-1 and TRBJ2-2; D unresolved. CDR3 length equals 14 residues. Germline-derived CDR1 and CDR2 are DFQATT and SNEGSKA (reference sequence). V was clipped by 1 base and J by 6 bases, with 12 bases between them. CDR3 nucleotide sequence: TGCAGTGCTAGAGCAATCGGAAACGCCGGGGAGCTGTTTTTT. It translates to CSARAIGNAGELFF.

The CDR3 nucleotides read TGCAGTGCTAGGACTAGCGGGCCAGATACGCAGTATTTT. Its translation is CSARTSGPDTQYF. The chain links TRBV20-1 to TRBJ2-3, with TRBD2 identical over 10 bases. Germline values: CDR1 DFQATT, CDR2 SNEGSKA (reference sequence). The CDR3 has 13 amino acids. Unmatched junction bases numbered 1, after V lost 3 bases and J lost 4 bases.

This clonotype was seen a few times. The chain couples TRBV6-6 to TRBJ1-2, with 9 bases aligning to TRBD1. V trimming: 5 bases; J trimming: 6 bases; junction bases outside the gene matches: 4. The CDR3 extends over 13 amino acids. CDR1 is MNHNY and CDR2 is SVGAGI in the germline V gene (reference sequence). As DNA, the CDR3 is TGTGCCAGCAGTCCTACAGGGGGCGATGGCTACACCTTC. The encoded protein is CASSPTGGDGYTF.

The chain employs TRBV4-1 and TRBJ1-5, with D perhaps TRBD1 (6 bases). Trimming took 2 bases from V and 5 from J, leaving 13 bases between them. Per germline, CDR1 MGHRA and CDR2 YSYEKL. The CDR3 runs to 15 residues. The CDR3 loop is CASSQTRGGDQPQHF. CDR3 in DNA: TGCGCCAGCAGCCAAACCAGGGGAGGAGATCAGCCCCAGCATTTT.

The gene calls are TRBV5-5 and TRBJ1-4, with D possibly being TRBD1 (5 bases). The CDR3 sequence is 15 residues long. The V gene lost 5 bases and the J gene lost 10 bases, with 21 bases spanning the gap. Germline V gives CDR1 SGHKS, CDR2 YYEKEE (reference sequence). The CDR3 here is CASSFGGPARGKLFF. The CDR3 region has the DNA TGTGCCAGCAGTTTTGGGGGACCGGCGAGGGGAAAACTGTTTTTT.

The chain's CDR3 is CASNQRGEPNTDTQYF. As DNA, the CDR3 is TGTGCCAGCAACCAACGGGGGGAACCTAACACAGATACGCAGTATTTT. The chain links TRBV5-5 to TRBJ2-3; 7 bases line up with TRBD2. After removal of 6 bases from V and 2 bases from J, the junction contained 12 bases not matched to a gene. The CDR3 sequence is 16 residues long. Germline loops: CDR1 SGHKS, CDR2 YYEKEE (reference sequence).

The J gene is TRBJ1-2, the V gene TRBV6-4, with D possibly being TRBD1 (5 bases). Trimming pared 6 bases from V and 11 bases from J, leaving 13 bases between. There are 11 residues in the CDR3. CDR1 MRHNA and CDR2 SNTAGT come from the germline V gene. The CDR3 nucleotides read TGTGCCAGCAGAACCGACAGTAAATACACCTTC. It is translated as CASRTDSKYTF.

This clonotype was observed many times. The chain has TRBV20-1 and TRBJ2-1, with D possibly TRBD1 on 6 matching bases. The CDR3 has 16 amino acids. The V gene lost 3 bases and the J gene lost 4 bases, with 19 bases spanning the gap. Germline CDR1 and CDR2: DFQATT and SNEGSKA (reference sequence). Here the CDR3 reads CSASLNGGVLYNEQFF. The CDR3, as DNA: TGCAGTGCTAGCCTGAATGGGGGCGTACTATACAATGAGCAGTTCTTC.

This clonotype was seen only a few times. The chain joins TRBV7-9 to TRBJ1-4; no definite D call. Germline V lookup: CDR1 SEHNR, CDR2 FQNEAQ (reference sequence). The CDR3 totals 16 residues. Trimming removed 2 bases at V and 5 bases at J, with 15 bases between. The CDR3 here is CASSLREVRANEKLFF. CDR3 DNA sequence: TGTGCCAGCAGCTTACGCGAGGTGCGGGCAAATGAAAAACTGTTTTTT.

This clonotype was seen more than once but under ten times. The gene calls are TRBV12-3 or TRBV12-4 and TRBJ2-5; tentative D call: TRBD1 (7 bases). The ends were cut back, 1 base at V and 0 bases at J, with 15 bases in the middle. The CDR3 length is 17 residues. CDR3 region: CASSLGWGRGDQETQYF. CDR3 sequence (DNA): TGTGCCAGCAGTTTAGGCTGGGGCAGGGGGGACCAAGAGACCCAGTACTTC.

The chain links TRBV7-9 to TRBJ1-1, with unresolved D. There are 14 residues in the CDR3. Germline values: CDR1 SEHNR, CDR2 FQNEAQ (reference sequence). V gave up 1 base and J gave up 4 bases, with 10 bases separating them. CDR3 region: CASSLEGWATEAFF. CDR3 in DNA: TGTGCCAGCAGCTTAGAGGGCTGGGCCACTGAAGCTTTCTTT. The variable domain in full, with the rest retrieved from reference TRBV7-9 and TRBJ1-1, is DTGVSQNPRHKITKRGQNVTFRCDPISEHNRLYWYRQTLGQGPEFLTYFQNEAQLEKSRLLSDRFSAERPKGSFSTLEIQRTEQGDSAMYLCASSLEGWATEAFFGQGTRLTVV.